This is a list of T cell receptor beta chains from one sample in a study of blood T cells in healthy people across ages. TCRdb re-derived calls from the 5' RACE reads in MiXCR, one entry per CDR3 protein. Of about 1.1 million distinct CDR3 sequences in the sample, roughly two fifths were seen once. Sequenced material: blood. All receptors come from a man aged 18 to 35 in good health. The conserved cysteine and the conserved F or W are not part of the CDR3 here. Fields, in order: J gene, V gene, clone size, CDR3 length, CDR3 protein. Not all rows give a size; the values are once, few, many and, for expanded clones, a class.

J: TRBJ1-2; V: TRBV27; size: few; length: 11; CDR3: ASSGQDSYGYT
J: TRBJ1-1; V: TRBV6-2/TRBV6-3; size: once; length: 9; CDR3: ASTDMTEAF
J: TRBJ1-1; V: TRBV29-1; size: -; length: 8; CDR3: SVVGRRAF
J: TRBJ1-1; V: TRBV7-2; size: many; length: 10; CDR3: ASSYGGSEAF
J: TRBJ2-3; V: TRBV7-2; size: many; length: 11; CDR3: ASSLGGSDTQY
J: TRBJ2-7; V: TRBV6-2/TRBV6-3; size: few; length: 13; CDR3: ASSQSGTGFNEQY
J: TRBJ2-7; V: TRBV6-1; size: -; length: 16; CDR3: ASTRVGQGPLSYNEQY
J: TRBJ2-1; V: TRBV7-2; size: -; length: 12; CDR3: ANSSAGANNEQF
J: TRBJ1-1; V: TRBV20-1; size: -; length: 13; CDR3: SAPTGGGWSTEAF
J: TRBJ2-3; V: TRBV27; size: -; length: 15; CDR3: ASSLWHRGQNTDTQY
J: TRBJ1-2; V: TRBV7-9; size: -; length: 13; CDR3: ASSWGQGTTYGHT
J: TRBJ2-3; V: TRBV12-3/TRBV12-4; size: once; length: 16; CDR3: ASSLWTKGDSSTATQY
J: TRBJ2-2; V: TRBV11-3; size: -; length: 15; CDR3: ASSLVSGQGYTGELF
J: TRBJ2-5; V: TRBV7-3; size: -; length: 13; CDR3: ASSLRSGSWETQY
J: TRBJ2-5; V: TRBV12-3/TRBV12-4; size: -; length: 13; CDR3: ASTLRGGIQETQY
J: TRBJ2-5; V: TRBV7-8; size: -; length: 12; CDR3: ASSLAQKDNEQY
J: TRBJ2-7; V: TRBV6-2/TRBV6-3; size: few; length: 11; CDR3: ASSDNSDREQY
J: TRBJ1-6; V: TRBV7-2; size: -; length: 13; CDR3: ASSLGGRFNSPLH
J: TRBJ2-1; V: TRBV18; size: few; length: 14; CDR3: ASSPQVLGSYNEQF
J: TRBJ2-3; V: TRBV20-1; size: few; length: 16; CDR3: SARDPTGGLFHPDTQY
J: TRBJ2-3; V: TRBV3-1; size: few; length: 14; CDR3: ASSPTGVSPTDTQY
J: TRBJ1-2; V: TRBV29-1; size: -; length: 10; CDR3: SVRGSSSGYT
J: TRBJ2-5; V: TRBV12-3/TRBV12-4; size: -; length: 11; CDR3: ASSLAGQETRY
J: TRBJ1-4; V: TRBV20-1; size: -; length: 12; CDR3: SARGVPANEKLF
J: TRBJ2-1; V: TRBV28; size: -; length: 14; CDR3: ASSKAGTGPYNEQF
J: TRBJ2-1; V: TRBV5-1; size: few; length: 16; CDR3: ASSSRTSGAETYNEQF
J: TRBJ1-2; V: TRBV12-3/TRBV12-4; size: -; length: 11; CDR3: ASRMMTVYGYT
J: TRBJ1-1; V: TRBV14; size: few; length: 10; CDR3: ASSLDGAEAF
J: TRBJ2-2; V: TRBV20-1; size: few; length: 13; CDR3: SADGGFSNTGELF
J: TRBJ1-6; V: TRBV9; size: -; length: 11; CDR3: ASGGEGGSPLH
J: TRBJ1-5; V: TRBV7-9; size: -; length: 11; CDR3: ASSVDVSQPQH
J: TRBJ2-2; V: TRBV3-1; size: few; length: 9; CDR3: ASSLRRELF
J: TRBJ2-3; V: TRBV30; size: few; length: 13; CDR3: AWNLAGGRTDTQY
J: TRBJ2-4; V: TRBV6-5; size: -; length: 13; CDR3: ASSWTGLAKNIQY
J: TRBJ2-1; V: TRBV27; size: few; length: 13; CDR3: ASSLVLAGYNEQF
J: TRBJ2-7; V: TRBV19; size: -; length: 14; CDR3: ASSIQGRGAPYEQY
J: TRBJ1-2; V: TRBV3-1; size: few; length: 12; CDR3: ASSQDFSNYGYT
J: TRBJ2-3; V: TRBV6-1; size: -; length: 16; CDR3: ASSEAFGSAQGADTQY
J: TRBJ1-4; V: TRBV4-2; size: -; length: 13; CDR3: ASSKDRDRGEKLF
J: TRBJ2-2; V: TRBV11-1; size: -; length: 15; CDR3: ASSPRLEFTLTGELF
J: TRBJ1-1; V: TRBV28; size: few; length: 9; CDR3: ASKATGVAF
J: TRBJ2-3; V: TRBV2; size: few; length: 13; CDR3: ASSPGHQGRDTQY
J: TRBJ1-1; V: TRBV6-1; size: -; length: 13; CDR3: ASSSSGGSNTEAF
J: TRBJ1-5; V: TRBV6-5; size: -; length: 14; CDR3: ASSYSRPPSNQPQH
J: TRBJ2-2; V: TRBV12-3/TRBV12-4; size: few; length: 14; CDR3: ASSFRDQLGTGELF
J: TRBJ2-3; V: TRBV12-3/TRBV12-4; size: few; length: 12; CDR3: ASSPGGAVHTQY
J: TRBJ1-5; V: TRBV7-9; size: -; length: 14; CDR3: ASSLFGGPSNQPQH
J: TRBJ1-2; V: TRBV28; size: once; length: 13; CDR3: ASSYLDRERNGYT
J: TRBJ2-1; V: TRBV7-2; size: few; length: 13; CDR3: ASSSLGGGYNEQF
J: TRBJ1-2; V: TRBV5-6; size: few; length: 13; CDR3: ASSLSVGSPYGYT
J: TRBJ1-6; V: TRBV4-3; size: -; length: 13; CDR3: ASSQDPAGWSPLH
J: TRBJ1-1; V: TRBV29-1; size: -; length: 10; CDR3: SGQEGWTEAF
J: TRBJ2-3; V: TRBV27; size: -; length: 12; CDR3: ASRLAGLGDTQY
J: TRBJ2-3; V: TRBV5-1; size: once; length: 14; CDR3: ASSWLAGGTTDTQY
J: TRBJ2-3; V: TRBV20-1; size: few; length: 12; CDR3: SAPPLASTDTQY
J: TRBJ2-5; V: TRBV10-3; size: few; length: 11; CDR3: AISGTAQETQY
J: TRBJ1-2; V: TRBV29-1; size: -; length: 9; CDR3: SVPGGPGYT
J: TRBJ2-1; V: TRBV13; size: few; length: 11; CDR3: AGSGLAIGEQF